The present T cell receptor beta chain was sequenced within a study of cytomegalovirus exposure and HLA in healthy donors. General observations from the study: Specificity of a few CMV-associated chains for CMV antigens was verified in vitro. Reports showed the classifier diagnosing cytomegalovirus status with high specificity and sensitivity. Differences between HLA loci emerged in a later analysis of TCR association rates, with DRB1 most and HLA-C fewest.

The J segment lost 4 bases and the V segment lost 8 bases, leaving 6 bases of the junction unmatched. There are 12 residues in the CDR3. Germline CDR1 SQVTM, CDR2 ANQGSEA. The count of this clone is one. Antigen: not known. Each donor was healthy, and each was a bone marrow donor. PCR used 60 Vbeta primers and 13 Jbeta primers. The assay was immunoSEQ multiplex PCR, and TCRdb's table has in-frame clones only and misses some. The sample has over 70,000 clones; about 80% are singletons. Sequenced input: PBMCs. This TCR came from a male donor in good health and CMV-seronegative. The V and J genes are TRBV29-1 and TRBJ2-5; 8 bases fit TRBD2. DNA for the CDR3: TGCAGCCCGACACGGGGGGGAGAGACCCAGTACTTC. Translation gives CSPTRGGETQYF.